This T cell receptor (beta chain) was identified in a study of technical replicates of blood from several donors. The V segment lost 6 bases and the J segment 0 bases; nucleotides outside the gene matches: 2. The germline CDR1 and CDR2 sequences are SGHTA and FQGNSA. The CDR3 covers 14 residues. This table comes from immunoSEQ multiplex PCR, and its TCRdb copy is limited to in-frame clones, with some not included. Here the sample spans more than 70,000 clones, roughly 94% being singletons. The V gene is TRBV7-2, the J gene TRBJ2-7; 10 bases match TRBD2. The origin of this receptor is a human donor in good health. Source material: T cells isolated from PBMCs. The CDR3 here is CASSSSGGSYEQYF. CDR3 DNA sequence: TGTGCCAGCAGTTCTAGCGGGGGCTCCTACGAGCAGTACTTC.